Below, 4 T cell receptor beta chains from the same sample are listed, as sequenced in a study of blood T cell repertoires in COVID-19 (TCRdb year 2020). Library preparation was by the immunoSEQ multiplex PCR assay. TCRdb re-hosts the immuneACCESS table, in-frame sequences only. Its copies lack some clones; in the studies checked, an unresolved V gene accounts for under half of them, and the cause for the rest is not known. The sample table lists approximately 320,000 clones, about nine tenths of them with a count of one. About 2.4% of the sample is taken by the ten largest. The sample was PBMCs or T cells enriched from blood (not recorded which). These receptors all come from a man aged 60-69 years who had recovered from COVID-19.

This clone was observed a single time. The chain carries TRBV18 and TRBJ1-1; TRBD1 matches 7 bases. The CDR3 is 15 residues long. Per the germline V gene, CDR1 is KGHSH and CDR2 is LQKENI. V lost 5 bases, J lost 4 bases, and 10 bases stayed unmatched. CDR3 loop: CASSSTGTVGTEAFF. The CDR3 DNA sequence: TGTGCCAGCTCAAGCACCGGGACAGTGGGCACTGAAGCTTTCTTT.

CDR3 nucleotide sequence: TGTGCCTGGAGGGTCCGGGACAGAATTTATGGCTACACCTTC. Translated: CAWRVRDRIYGYTF. This chain joins TRBV30 and TRBJ1-2, with TRBD1 matching 7 bases. V lost 3 bases to trimming and J lost 5 bases; unmatched junction nucleotides: 9. Germline-derived CDR1 and CDR2 are GTSNPN and SVGIG (reference sequence). This CDR3 contains 14 residues.

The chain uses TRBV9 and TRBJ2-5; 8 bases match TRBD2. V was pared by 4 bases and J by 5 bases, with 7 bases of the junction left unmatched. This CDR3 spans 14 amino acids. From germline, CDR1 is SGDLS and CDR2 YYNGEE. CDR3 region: CASSPRLASETQYF. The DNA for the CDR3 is TGTGCCAGCAGCCCACGACTAGCGTCGGAGACCCAGTACTTC.

CDR3 amino acids: CASSAWTSGAHTQYF. The DNA of the CDR3 is TGTGCCAGTAGTGCCTGGACTAGCGGAGCCCATACGCAGTATTTT. V gene TRBV19 combines with J gene TRBJ2-3; 10 nucleotides match TRBD2. Germline lookup yields CDR1 LNHDA and CDR2 SQIVND (reference sequence). After removal of 5 bases from V and 7 bases from J, the junction contained 9 bases not matched to a gene. This CDR3 region has 15 residues.